Sequencing of this TCR beta chain was carried out in a study of cytomegalovirus exposure and HLA in healthy donors. Study-wide results and limits: Reports indicated that the classifier achieved high specificity and sensitivity in diagnosing cytomegalovirus status. Highly shared sequence variants in one cluster were likely a sequencing artifact.

V dropped 2 bases and J dropped 1; count of bases not matched to a gene: 13. Germline CDR1 reads SGHNT; CDR2 reads YENEEA. CDR3 length: 19 amino acids. Remarks on this clone: What it binds is unknown.

The PCR had 60 Vbeta and 13 Jbeta primers. The method was immunoSEQ multiplex PCR; TCRdb's version includes in-frame clones alone and lacks a portion of them. The data contain 95,000 to 110,000 clones, 77% of them singletons. The TCR comes from a male donor in good health and CMV-seronegative. This chain connects TRBV11-3 to TRBJ2-7; 11 nucleotides match TRBD2. What was sequenced was PBMCs. The CDR3 DNA reads TGTGCCAGCAGCTTAATCCCACTAGCGGGAGTCCCCTTTTCCTACGAGCAGTACTTC. This sequence encodes CASSLIPLAGVPFSYEQYF.